The T cell receptor (beta chain) described here comes from a study of blood T cells in healthy people across ages. CDR3 size: 15 residues. CDR1 and CDR2 from the germline V gene are SNHLY and FYNNEI. Concerning this clonotype itself: Its antigen is unidentified. A read error may account for a junction end that differs from germline.

Study-level points and caveats: Samples with more naive T cells showed higher observed beta diversity. Observed TCR beta diversity per million T cells went down as age went up. This fall followed a roughly linear course with age.

Primers used in a second PCR of about 6 to 11 cycles were a sample-barcoded 5' primer and a J-beta primer mix. Each TCR beta cDNA got a 12-nucleotide random molecular identifier. MiXCR was run by TCRdb on the 5' RACE reads, yielding one entry per CDR3 protein. The sample has about 1,400,000 distinct CDR3 sequences, about 43% seen once. Peripheral blood, roughly 9.1 milliliters per donor, was collected. The clonotype comes from a woman between 18 and 29 years old in good health. The sample comprised blood. V usage is TRBV2 and J usage is TRBJ2-6; unclear D gene. The CDR3 loop reads CVSSPRTSGANVLTF. CDR3 DNA sequence: TGTGTCAGCAGCCCTCGTACTTCTGGGGCCAACGTCCTGACTTTC.